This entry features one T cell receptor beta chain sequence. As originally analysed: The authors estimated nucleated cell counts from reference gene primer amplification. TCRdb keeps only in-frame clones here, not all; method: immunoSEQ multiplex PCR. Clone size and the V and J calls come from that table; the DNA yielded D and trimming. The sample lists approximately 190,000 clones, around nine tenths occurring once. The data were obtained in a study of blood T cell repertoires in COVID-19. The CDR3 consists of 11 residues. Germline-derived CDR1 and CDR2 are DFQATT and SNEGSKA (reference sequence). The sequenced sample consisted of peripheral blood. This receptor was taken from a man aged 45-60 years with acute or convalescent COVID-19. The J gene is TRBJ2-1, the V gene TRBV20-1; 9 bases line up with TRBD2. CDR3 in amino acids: CGLARYNEQFF. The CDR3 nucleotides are TGCGGACTAGCGAGGTACAATGAGCAGTTCTTC.